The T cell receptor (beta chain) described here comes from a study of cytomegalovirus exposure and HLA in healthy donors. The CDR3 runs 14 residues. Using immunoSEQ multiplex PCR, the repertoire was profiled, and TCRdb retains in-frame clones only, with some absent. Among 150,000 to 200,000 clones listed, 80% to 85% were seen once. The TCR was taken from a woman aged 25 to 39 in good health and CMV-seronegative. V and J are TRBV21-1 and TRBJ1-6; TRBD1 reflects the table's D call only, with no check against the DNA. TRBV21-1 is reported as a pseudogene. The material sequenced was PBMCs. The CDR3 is CASSNGQGTSPLHF. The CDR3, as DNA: TGTGCCAGCAGCAATGGGCAGGGAACTTCACCCCTCCACTTT.